The rows below give T cell receptor beta chains drawn from one sample of a study of CD8 T cells in ankylosing spondylitis. TCRdb analysed the 5' RACE reads with MiXCR anew, one entry per CDR3 protein. This table has some 250,000 distinct CDR3 sequences, around 11% appearing once. The material sequenced was blood, either unsorted or a sorted T cell fraction (not recorded which). These receptors all stem from a male donor with ankylosing spondylitis or in good health (not recorded which). The CDR3 runs from the conserved cysteine through the conserved F or W. Fields, in order: V gene, J gene, CDR3 protein.

TRBV7-2,TRBJ2-1,CARGQQPYNEQFF
TRBV20-1,TRBJ1-2,CSAGTRDRGIYGYTF
TRBV7-6,TRBJ2-7,CASSSGLVNEQYF
TRBV11-1,TRBJ2-7,CASSLTPFGSYEQYF
TRBV29-1,TRBJ2-5,CSVEVSGEETQYF
TRBV5-1,TRBJ1-2,CASSSNRGFYGYTF
TRBV28,TRBJ2-2,CASSLVGLNTGELFF
TRBV6-1,TRBJ2-7,CASVLRDRLYEQYF
TRBV12-3/TRBV12-4,TRBJ1-1,CASSFGQFHMNTEAFF
TRBV6-1,TRBJ2-5,CASSVGGSRETQYF
TRBV20-1,TRBJ2-1,CSARVTLANEQFF
TRBV6-6,TRBJ2-1,CASSYFGIAGGHNNEQFF
TRBV20-1,TRBJ2-3,CSARRRVSTDTQYF
TRBV15,TRBJ2-7,CATSREGQGSYEQYF
TRBV18,TRBJ1-5,CASSVRDRGPGIHQPQHF
TRBV5-6,TRBJ1-5,CASSDSPGQPQHF
TRBV5-1,TRBJ1-4,CASSSRQGGEKLFF
TRBV11-2,TRBJ1-2,CASSRGAYYGYTF
TRBV11-2,TRBJ2-1,CASSGRVGPRGEQFF
TRBV3-1,TRBJ2-5,CASSQDWASGATQYF
TRBV11-1,TRBJ1-5,CASSRHTGTGSVGNQPQHF
TRBV5-1,TRBJ2-7,CASKQGINYEQYF
TRBV20-1,TRBJ1-1,CSASGRPGQGLVEAFF
TRBV29-1,TRBJ1-4,CSVQGVREKLFF
TRBV10-3,TRBJ1-1,CAISESGGTANTEAFF
TRBV10-2,TRBJ2-4,CASSESKPRLAKNIQYF
TRBV5-4,TRBJ2-5,CASSFSGGFAGTQYF
TRBV18,TRBJ2-6,CASSPRGGSGANVLTF
TRBV19,TRBJ2-6,CASSIPDSGANVLTF
TRBV29-1,TRBJ1-1,CSVEGGQGTEAFF
TRBV20-1,TRBJ2-4,CSASPGQGLFLAKNIQYF
TRBV29-1,TRBJ2-1,CSVDIVAGGFNEQFF
TRBV12-3/TRBV12-4,TRBJ2-1,CASSFQGNEQFF
TRBV18,TRBJ2-7,CASSPVVGTGTVEQYF
TRBV5-1,TRBJ1-2,CASSFMGNGYTF
TRBV20-1,TRBJ2-2,CSASGTANTGELFF
TRBV21-1,TRBJ2-5,CASSKYRPSYQETQYF
TRBV12-3/TRBV12-4,TRBJ2-5,CASSPRDNGGETQYF
TRBV15,TRBJ2-3,CATSRNRDGSTDTQYF
TRBV5-6,TRBJ1-1,CATGRGGSTEAFF
TRBV20-1,TRBJ1-6,CSAREDRTSPLHF
TRBV7-2,TRBJ2-5,CASSLMGGAGASGTQYF
TRBV28,TRBJ2-7,CASRFSGRALYEQYF
TRBV20-1,TRBJ2-1,CSAREENLNEQFF
TRBV12-3/TRBV12-4,TRBJ2-1,CASSPQDRDNEQFF
TRBV20-1,TRBJ2-7,CSARGRTGGSYEQYF
TRBV9,TRBJ2-2,CASSVGDKNTGELFF
TRBV20-1,TRBJ2-1,CSARRSSGLYNEQFF
TRBV20-1,TRBJ2-2,CSARPGGANTGELFF
TRBV4-1,TRBJ2-2,CATSLALRGNTGELFF
TRBV7-3,TRBJ2-1,CASSFQSAEYNEQFF
TRBV4-1,TRBJ2-1,CASSQAWRGLNNEQFF
TRBV5-1,TRBJ2-7,CASSLIRDEQYF
TRBV5-1,TRBJ2-3,CASNFMAGDTQYF
TRBV28,TRBJ2-5,CASSLGGDGWTQYF
TRBV6-1,TRBJ1-3,CASSPVRVGNTIYF
TRBV9,TRBJ2-1,CASSSSAMLAYNEQFF